Reported below is one TCR beta chain. This sample is part of a study of T cells after yellow fever vaccination. MiXCR, applied by TCRdb to the 5' RACE reads, yields one record per CDR3 protein. Of roughly 520,000 distinct CDR3 sequences listed, around a fifth were seen once; the top ten hold less than 20%. Germline V CDR1 and CDR2: KGHDR, SFDVKD. This CDR3 has 13 residues. V was shortened by 5 bases and J by 6 bases, with 10 bases between the two germline ends. J is TRBJ1-5 and V is TRBV24-1; weak D call: TRBD1 (6 bases). The source material was PBMCs, sampled 21 days after the first yellow fever vaccination. The clonotype was recovered from a young man who received the YFV17D yellow fever vaccine. For the CDR3, the DNA is TGTGCCACCAGTGGGGCAGGGGCTCAGCCCCAGCATTTT. Amino acids: CATSGAGAQPQHF.